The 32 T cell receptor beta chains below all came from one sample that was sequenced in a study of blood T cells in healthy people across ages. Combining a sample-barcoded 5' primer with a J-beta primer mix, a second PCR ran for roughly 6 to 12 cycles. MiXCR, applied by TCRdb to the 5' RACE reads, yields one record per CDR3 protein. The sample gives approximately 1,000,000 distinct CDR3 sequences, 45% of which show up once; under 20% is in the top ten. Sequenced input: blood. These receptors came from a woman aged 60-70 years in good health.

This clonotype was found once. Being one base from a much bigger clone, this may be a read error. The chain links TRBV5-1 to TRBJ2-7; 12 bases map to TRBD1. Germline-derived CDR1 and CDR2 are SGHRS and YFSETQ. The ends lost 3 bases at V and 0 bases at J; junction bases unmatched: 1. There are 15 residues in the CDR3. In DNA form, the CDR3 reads TGCGCCAGCAGCTGGGGACAGGGGGCCTCCTACGAGCAGTACTTC. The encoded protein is CASSWGQGASYEQYF.

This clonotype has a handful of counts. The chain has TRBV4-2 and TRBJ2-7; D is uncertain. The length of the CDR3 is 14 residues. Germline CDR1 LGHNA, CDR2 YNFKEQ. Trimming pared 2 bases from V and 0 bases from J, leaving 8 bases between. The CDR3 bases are TGTGCCAGCAGCCAATTCGATAACTCCTACGAGCAGTACTTC. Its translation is CASSQFDNSYEQYF.

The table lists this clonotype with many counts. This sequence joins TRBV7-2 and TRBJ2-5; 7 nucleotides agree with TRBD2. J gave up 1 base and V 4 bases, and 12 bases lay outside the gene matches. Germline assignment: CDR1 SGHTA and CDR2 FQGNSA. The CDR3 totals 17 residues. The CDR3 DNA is TGTGCCAGCAGCTCAAGCCTTGGGACTATCGGCCAAGAGACCCAGTACTTC. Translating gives CASSSSLGTIGQETQYF.

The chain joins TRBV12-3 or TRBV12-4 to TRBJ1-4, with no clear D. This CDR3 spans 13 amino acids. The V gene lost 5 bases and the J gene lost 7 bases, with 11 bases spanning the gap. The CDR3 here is CASSGSGTEKLFF. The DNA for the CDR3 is TGTGCCAGCAGTGGGTCCGGTACTGAAAAACTGTTTTTT.

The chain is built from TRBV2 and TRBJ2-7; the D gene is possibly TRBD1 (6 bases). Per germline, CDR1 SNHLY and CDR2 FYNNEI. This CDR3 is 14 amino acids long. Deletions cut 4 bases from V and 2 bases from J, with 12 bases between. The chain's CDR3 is CASSVQGQPYEQYF. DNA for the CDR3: TGTGCCAGCAGTGTACAGGGACAACCCTACGAGCAGTACTTC.

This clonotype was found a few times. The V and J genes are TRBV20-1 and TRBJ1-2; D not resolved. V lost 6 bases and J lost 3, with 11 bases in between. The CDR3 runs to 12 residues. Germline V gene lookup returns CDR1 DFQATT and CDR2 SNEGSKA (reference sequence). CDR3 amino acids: CSALDTYYGYTF. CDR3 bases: TGCAGTGCCCTCGACACCTACTATGGCTACACCTTC.

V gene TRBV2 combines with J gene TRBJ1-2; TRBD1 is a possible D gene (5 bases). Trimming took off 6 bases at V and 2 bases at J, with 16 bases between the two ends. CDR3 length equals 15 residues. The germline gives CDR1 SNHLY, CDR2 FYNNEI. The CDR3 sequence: CASSLAQGANYGYTF. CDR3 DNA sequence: TGTGCCAGCAGCCTAGCCCAGGGTGCGAACTATGGCTACACCTTC.

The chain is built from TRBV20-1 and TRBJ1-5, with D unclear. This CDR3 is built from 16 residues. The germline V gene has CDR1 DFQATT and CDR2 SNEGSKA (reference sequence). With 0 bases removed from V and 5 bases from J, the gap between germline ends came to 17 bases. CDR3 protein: CSARDRFSAFDQPQHF. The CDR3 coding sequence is TGCAGTGCTAGAGATCGCTTCTCGGCGTTTGATCAGCCCCAGCATTTT.

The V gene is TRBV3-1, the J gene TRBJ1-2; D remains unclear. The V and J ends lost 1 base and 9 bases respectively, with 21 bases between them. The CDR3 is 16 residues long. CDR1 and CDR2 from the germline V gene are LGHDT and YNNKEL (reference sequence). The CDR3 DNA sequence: TGTGCCAGCAGCCAAGTTCAAACCTCCGGGAGGTATAGCTACACCTTC. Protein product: CASSQVQTSGRYSYTF.

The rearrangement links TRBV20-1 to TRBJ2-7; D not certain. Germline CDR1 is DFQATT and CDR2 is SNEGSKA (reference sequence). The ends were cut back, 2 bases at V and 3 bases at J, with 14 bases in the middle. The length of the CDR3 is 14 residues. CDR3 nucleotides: TGCAGTGCTAGAAGTTGGCAAGGTGTCTACGAGCAGTACTTC. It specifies CSARSWQGVYEQYF.

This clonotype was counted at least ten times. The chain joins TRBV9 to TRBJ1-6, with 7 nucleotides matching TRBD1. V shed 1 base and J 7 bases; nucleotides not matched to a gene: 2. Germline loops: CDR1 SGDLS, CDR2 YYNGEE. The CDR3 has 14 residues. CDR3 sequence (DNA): TGTGCCAGCAGCGTAACAGGGGAAAATTCACCCCTCCACTTT. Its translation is CASSVTGENSPLHF.

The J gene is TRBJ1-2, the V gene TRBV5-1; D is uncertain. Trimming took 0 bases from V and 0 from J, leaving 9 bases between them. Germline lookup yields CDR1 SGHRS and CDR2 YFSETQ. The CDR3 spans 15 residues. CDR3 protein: CASSLEVSSNYGYTF. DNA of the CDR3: TGCGCCAGCAGCTTGGAAGTGTCCTCTAACTATGGCTACACCTTC.

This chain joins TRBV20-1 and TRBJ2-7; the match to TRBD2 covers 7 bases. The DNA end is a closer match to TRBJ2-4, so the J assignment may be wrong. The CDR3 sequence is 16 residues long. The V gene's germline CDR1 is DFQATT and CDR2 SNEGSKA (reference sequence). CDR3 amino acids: CSARDGEGKAKNIQYF. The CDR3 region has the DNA TGCAGTGCTAGAGACGGGGAGGGGAAAGCCAAAAACATTCAGTACTTC.

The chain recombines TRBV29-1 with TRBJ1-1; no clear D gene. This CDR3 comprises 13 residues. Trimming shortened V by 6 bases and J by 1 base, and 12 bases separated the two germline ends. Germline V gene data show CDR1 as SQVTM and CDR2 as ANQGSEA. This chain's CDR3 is CSVVWQENTEAFF. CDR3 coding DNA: TGCAGCGTGGTTTGGCAGGAGAACACTGAAGCTTTCTTT.

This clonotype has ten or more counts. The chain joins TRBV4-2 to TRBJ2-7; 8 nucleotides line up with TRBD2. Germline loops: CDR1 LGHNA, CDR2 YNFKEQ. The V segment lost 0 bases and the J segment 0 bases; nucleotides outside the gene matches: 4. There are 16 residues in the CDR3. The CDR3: CASSQEVAGTSYEQYF. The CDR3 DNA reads TGTGCCAGCAGCCAAGAGGTAGCGGGGACCTCCTACGAGCAGTACTTC.

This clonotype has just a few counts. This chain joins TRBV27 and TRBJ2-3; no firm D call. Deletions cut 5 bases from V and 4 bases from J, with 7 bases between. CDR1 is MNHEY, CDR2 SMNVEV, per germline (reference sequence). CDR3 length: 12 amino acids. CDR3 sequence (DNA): TGTGCCAGCAGTGACCGGTCAGATACGCAGTATTTT. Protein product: CASSDRSDTQYF.

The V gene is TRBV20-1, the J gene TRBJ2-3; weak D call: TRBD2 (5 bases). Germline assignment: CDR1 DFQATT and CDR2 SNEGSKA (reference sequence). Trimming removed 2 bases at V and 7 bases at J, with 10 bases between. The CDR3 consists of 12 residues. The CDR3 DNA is TGCAGTGCTAGACCTGACGGGAATACGCAGTATTTT. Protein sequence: CSARPDGNTQYF.

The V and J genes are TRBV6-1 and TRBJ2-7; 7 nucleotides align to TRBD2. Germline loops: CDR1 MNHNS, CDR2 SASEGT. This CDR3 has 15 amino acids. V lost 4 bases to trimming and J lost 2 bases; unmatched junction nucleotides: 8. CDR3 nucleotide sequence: TGTGCCAGCAGTGCCCGGAGCGGGAACGCCTACGAGCAGTACTTC. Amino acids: CASSARSGNAYEQYF.

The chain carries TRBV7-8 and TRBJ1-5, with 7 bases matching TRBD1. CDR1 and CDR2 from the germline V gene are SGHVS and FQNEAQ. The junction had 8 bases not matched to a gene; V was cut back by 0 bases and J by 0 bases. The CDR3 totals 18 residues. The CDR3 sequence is CASSLAVTGRYSNQPQHF. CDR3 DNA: TGTGCCAGCAGCTTAGCTGTGACAGGGCGCTATAGCAATCAGCCCCAGCATTTT. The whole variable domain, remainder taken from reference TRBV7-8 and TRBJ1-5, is GAGVSQSPRYKVAKRGQDVALRCDPISGHVSLFWYQQALGQGPEFLTYFQNEAQLDKSGLPSDRFFAERPEGSVSTLKIQRTQQEDSAVYLCASSLAVTGRYSNQPQHFGDGTRLSIL.

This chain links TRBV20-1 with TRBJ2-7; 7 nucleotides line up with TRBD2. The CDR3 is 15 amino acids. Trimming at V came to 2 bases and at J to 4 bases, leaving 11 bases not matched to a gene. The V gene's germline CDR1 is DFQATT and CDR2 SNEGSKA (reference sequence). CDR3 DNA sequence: TGCAGTGCTAGAATGCTGCGGACTAGTCTTTACGAGCAGTACTTC. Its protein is CSARMLRTSLYEQYF.

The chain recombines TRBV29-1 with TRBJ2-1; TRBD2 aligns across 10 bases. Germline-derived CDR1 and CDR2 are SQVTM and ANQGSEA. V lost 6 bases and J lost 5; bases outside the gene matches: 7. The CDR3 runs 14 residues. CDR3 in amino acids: CSVAGTSDNNEQFF. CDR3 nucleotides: TGCAGCGTGGCCGGGACTAGCGACAACAATGAGCAGTTCTTC.

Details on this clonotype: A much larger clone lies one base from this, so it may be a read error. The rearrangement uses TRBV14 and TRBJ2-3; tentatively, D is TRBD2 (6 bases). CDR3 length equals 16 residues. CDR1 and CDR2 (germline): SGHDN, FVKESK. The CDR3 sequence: CTSSQATRRGTDTQYF. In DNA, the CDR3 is TGTACCAGCAGCCAAGCTACACGGAGGGGCACAGATACGCAGTATTTT.

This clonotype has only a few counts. Here the CDR3 reads CASSSRGGAGANVLTF. As DNA, the CDR3 is TGTGCCAGCAGCTCTAGAGGGGGGGCTGGGGCCAACGTCCTGACTTTC. V is TRBV7-2 and J is TRBJ2-6; the D gene is possibly TRBD2 (7 bases). The CDR3 spans 16 residues. In germline, CDR1 is SGHTA, CDR2 FQGNSA. The V and J ends lost 4 bases and 2 bases respectively, with 12 bases between them.

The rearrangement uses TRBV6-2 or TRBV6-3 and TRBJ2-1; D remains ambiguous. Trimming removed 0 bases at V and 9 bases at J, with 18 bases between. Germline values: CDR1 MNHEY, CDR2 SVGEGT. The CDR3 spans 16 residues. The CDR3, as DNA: TGTGCCAGCAGTTACTCTGTGAACAGCCAAGTCAGTGAGCAGTTCTTC. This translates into CASSYSVNSQVSEQFF.

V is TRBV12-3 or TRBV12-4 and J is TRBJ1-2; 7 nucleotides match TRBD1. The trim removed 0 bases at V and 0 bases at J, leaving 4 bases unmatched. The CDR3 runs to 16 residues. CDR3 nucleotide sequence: TGTGCCAGCAGTTTAGCGCGGGACAGTGCTAACTATGGCTACACCTTC. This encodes CASSLARDSANYGYTF.

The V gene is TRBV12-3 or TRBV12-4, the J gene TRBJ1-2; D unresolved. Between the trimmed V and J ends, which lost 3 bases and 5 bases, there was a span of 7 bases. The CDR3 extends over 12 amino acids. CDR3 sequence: CASSLLMYGYTF. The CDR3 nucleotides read TGTGCCAGCAGTTTGTTGATGTATGGCTACACCTTC.

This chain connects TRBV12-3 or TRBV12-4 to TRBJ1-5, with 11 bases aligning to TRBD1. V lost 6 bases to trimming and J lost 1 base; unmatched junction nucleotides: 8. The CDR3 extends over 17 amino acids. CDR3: CASRQDRGLGSNQPQHF. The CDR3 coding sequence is TGTGCCAGCAGGCAGGACAGGGGGCTCGGGAGCAATCAGCCCCAGCATTTT.

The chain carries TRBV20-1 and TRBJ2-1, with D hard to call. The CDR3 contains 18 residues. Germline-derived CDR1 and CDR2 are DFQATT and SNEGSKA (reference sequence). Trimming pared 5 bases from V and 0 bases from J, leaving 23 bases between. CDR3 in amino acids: CSARPLKDGRSSYNEQFF. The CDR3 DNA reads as TGCAGTGCTCGCCCGCTTAAGGACGGCCGGAGCTCCTACAATGAGCAGTTCTTC.

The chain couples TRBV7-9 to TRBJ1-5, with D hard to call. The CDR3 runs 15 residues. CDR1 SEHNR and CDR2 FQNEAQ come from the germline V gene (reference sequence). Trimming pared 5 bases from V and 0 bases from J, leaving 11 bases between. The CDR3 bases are TGTGCCAGCAGCGCCCACGGGTTTAGCAATCAGCCCCAGCATTTT. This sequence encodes CASSAHGFSNQPQHF.

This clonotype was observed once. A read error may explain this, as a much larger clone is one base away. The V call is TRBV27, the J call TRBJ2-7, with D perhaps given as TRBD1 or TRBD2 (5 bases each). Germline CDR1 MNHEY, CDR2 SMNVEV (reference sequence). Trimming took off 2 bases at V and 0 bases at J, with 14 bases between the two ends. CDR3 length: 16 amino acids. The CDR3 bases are TGTGCCAGCAGTTTAGACGGGGCGTTATCCTCCTACGAGCAGTACTTC. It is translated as CASSLDGALSSYEQYF.

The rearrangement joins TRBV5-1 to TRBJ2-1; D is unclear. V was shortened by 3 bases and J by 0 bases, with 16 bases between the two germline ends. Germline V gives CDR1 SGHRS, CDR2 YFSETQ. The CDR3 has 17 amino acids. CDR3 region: CASSSEALSSSYNEQFF. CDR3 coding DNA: TGCGCCAGCAGCTCTGAGGCCCTGAGTAGCTCCTACAATGAGCAGTTCTTC.

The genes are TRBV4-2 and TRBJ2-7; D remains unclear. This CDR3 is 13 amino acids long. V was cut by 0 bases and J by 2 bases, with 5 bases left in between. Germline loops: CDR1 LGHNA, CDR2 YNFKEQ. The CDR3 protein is CASSQDPTYEQYF. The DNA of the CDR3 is TGTGCCAGCAGCCAAGATCCAACCTACGAGCAGTACTTC.